This T cell receptor (beta chain) was recorded in a study of radiation and T cells in renal cell carcinoma. This clone occurred once. The antigen remains unidentified. The data were produced by immunoSEQ multiplex PCR, yet TCRdb's version contains in-frame clones alone and is incomplete. The repertoire holds 140,000 to 150,000 clones, with 86% as singletons. Time point noted: blood 4 weeks post-SBRT, at nephrectomy. Noted treatment: 15 Gy SBRT to primary tumor, nephrectomy 4 weeks later. Nephrectomy followed 15 Gy stereotactic body radiation by 4 weeks. The tumor was a clear cell renal cell carcinoma. General study findings and limits: Top tumor clonotypes rose in blood 2 weeks post-radiation, then contracted.

The sample here was blood, taken from a patient whose treatment included radiotherapy and nephrectomy. The TCR was taken from a woman aged 45-65 years with renal cell carcinoma.

CDR3 in DNA: TGTGCCAGCAGCGTAGATTTGAGGGGTCCGGACGAGCAGTACTTC. Amino acid sequence: CASSVDLRGPDEQYF. This rearrangement joins TRBV9 to TRBJ2-7; D may be TRBD1 or TRBD2 (5 bases each). V was trimmed by 0 bases and J by 5 bases, leaving 15 bases between them. CDR1 is SGDLS, CDR2 YYNGEE, per germline. CDR3 size: 15 residues.